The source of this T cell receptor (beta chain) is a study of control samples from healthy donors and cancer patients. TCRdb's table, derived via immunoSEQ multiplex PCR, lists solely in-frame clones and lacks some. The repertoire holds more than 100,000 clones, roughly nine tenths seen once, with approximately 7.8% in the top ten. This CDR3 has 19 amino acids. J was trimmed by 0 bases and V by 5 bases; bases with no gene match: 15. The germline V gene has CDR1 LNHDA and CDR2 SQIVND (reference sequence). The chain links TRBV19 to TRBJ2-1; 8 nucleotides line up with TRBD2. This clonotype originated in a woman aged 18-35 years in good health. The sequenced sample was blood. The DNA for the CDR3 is TGTGCCAGTAGTCCCCGGATTAGCGGGGCCCTGGCCTCCTACAATGAGCAGTTCTTC. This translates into CASSPRISGALASYNEQFF.